These 25 T cell receptor beta chains were all obtained from the same sample, sequenced in a study of CD8 T cells in ankylosing spondylitis (dated by TCRdb to the late 2010s). The library relied on 5' RACE. TCRdb lists the instrument as Illumina HiSeq 2500. TCRdb trimmed the raw reads at Q25, called clones with MiXCR and kept productive beta chains. CDR3 protein sequences are deduplicated, and each keeps its most common genes and DNA. The sample table shows about 240,000 distinct CDR3 sequences, and around 9.2% are seen once. Approximately 6.3% of the sample is held by the ten biggest clonotypes. The sequenced material came from blood, either unsorted or a sorted T cell fraction (not recorded which). These receptors were collected from a male donor with ankylosing spondylitis or in good health (not recorded which).

This clonotype was observed many times. The rearrangement joins TRBV7-3 to TRBJ1-1; D ambiguous. Germline-derived CDR1 and CDR2 are SGHTA and FQGTGA. The length of the CDR3 is 14 residues. Trimming left V 2 bases short and J 3 bases short, with 10 bases between. This CDR3 reads CASSLAGFDTEAFF. The CDR3 DNA reads as TGTGCCAGCAGCTTAGCCGGGTTCGACACTGAAGCTTTCTTT.

This clonotype was counted between two and nine times. The chain recombines TRBV18 with TRBJ1-1, with TRBD1 as a possible D gene (6 bases). The germline V and J ends were trimmed by 0 bases and 7 bases, with 21 bases remaining between them. In germline, CDR1 is KGHSH, CDR2 LQKENI. The CDR3 loop spans 17 amino acids. This chain's CDR3 is CASSPPPGRRGRGEAFF. The CDR3 nucleotides are TGTGCCAGCTCACCACCGCCGGGCCGCCGGGGCAGGGGTGAAGCTTTCTTT.

This clonotype was picked up many times. The rearrangement links TRBV2 to TRBJ1-6; D uncertain. V was shortened by 7 bases and J by 5 bases, with 12 bases between the two germline ends. Germline CDR1 is SNHLY and CDR2 is FYNNEI. This CDR3 is 14 amino acids long. The CDR3 DNA follows: TGTGCCAGCACCCGAGAGGCAAATAATTCACCCCTCCACTTT. Translating it yields CASTREANNSPLHF.

There are a few counts of this clonotype. The J gene is TRBJ2-2, the V gene TRBV5-1; the D gene is possibly TRBD2 (5 bases). The CDR3 is 15 amino acids. V was clipped by 4 bases and J by 1 base, with 11 bases between them. The germline V gene encodes CDR1 SGHRS and CDR2 YFSETQ. The CDR3 DNA reads as TGCGCCAGCAGCCCGCCGGCGGGGAACACCGGGGAGCTGTTTTTT. Amino acids: CASSPPAGNTGELFF.

This clonotype appeared a few times. The chain uses TRBV15 and TRBJ2-3; 9 bases match TRBD1. In germline, CDR1 is LNHNV, CDR2 YYDKDF (reference sequence). J lost 5 bases, V lost 6 bases, and 9 bases had no gene match. The CDR3 length is 15 residues. CDR3 loop: CATRHRDRAIDTQYF. The CDR3 nucleotides are TGTGCCACCAGGCACCGGGACAGGGCGATAGATACGCAGTATTTT.

This clonotype was detected ten times or more. The rearrangement uses TRBV19 and TRBJ1-5; the D gene is possibly TRBD1 (5 bases). The CDR3 loop spans 15 amino acids. Germline CDR1 reads LNHDA; CDR2 reads SQIVND (reference sequence). V gave up 3 bases and J gave up 11 bases, with 20 bases separating them. The CDR3 sequence is CASSINPDKERAQHF. The CDR3 DNA reads TGTGCCAGTAGTATCAATCCGGACAAGGAGCGGGCCCAGCATTTT.

This clonotype was observed at least ten times. This chain joins TRBV20-1 and TRBJ2-7, with D perhaps matching TRBD2 (5 bases). Germline lookup yields CDR1 DFQATT and CDR2 SNEGSKA (reference sequence). Deletions cut 3 bases from V and 7 bases from J, with 10 bases between. The CDR3 totals 11 residues. This chain's CDR3 is CSASYRGEQYF. The CDR3 DNA is TGCAGTGCTAGTTATCGGGGTGAGCAGTACTTC.

This clonotype was observed at least ten times. The CDR3 DNA reads TGTGCCAGCAGGAGAGGAGTATGGGTCAGTACGAGGACTAATGAAAAACTGTTTTTT. Protein product: CASRRGVWVSTRTNEKLFF. J is TRBJ1-4 and V is TRBV9; D gene unclear. The CDR3 covers 19 residues. Germline CDR1 is SGDLS and CDR2 is YYNGEE. V dropped 5 bases and J dropped 2 bases, with 25 bases sitting between them.

This clonotype was seen at least ten times. The rearrangement links TRBV10-3 to TRBJ2-7; D is unclear. The CDR3 covers 14 residues. The germline V gene has CDR1 ENHRY and CDR2 SYGVKD. With 3 bases removed from V and 2 bases from J, the gap between germline ends came to 11 bases. The CDR3 DNA sequence: TGTGCCATCAGTGAAGCCTCATTAGCCTACGAGCAGTACTTC. It encodes CAISEASLAYEQYF.

This clonotype has ten or more counts. The CDR3 protein is CASSISQGPGETQYF. The CDR3 DNA sequence: TGTGCCAGTAGTATCTCACAGGGGCCCGGAGAGACCCAGTACTTC. The gene calls are TRBV19 and TRBJ2-5; 7 nucleotides match TRBD1. Germline V gives CDR1 LNHDA, CDR2 SQIVND (reference sequence). J lost 4 bases, V lost 3 bases, and 8 bases had no gene match. The CDR3 extends over 15 amino acids.

This clonotype has a count of ten or more. This chain links TRBV9 with TRBJ2-7; TRBD1 agrees at 10 bases. The CDR3 consists of 14 residues. The V gene's germline CDR1 is SGDLS and CDR2 YYNGEE. Germline trimming cut 2 bases from V and 6 bases from J; bases unmatched to any gene: 5. The chain's CDR3 is CASSVGTGAIEQYF. The CDR3, as DNA: TGTGCCAGCAGCGTCGGGACAGGGGCTATCGAGCAGTACTTC. Supplemented by reference TRBV9 and TRBJ2-7, the full variable domain reads DSGVTQTPKHLITATGQRVTLRCSPRSGDLSVYWYQQSLDQGLQFLIQYYNGEERAKGNILERFSAQQFPDLHSELNLSSLELGDSALYFCASSVGTGAIEQYFGPGTRLTVT.

This clonotype was seen many times. V is TRBV12-3 or TRBV12-4 and J is TRBJ1-5, with 7 bases that match TRBD1. There are 14 residues in the CDR3. V gave up 5 bases and J gave up 4 bases; unmatched junction bases: 5. The CDR3 reads CASSLDRINQPQHF. The CDR3 DNA reads TGTGCCAGCAGTCTGGACAGGATAAATCAGCCCCAGCATTTT.

This clonotype was counted many times. The chain has TRBV5-5 and TRBJ2-3; 8 bases match TRBD1. The ends lost 4 bases at V and 2 bases at J; junction bases unmatched: 3. The length of the CDR3 is 14 residues. Germline-derived CDR1 and CDR2 are SGHKS and YYEKEE (reference sequence). CDR3 residues: CASSRQGITDTQYF. CDR3 in DNA: TGTGCCAGCAGCCGACAGGGGATCACAGATACGCAGTATTTT.

The chain recombines TRBV7-3 with TRBJ2-2, with D perhaps TRBD1 (5 bases). The CDR3 spans 13 residues. Germline CDR1 is SGHTA and CDR2 is FQGTGA. V was cut by 1 base and J by 6 bases, with 6 bases left in between. The CDR3 loop reads CASSLKGSGELFF. The CDR3 coding sequence is TGTGCCAGCAGCTTAAAGGGGTCCGGGGAGCTGTTTTTT.

The sample holds many counts of this clonotype. The chain links TRBV5-7 to TRBJ2-2; possibly TRBD2 for D (6 bases). TRBV5-7 is an ORF; its function is uncertain. This CDR3 comprises 17 residues. Trimming took off 2 bases at V and 4 bases at J, with 18 bases between the two ends. For the CDR3, the DNA is TGTGCCAGCAGCTTTGATCCGCCGGGAGTTGGCACCGGGGAGCTGTTTTTT. Its protein is CASSFDPPGVGTGELFF.

This clonotype showed up many times. The chain carries TRBV9 and TRBJ2-7, with unresolved D. Germline V lookup: CDR1 SGDLS, CDR2 YYNGEE. This CDR3 contains 12 residues. V shed 0 bases and J shed 6 bases, with 7 bases lying between them. The CDR3 loop is CASSVGAGEQYF. Written as DNA, the CDR3 is TGTGCCAGCAGCGTAGGAGCCGGCGAGCAGTACTTC.

V is TRBV7-2 and J is TRBJ1-5; no reliable D call. CDR3 length equals 15 residues. V was trimmed by 1 base and J by 0 bases, leaving 7 bases between them. From germline, CDR1 is SGHTA and CDR2 FQGNSA. The CDR3 region is CASSLGLYSNQPQHF. CDR3 DNA sequence: TGTGCCAGCAGCTTAGGTCTTTATAGCAATCAGCCCCAGCATTTT.

In this sample, this clonotype turned up many times. The chain employs TRBV15 and TRBJ2-3, with D possibly matching TRBD2 (6 bases). This CDR3 is 14 amino acids long. V lost 3 bases and J lost 3, with 10 bases in between. Germline loops: CDR1 LNHNV, CDR2 YYDKDF (reference sequence). CDR3 in DNA: TGTGCCACCAGCAGGGAGGCGGGAACAGATACGCAGTATTTT. This encodes CATSREAGTDTQYF.

This clonotype was observed at least ten times. The rearrangement links TRBV11-3 to TRBJ2-3; D not certain. Germline-derived CDR1 and CDR2 are SGHNT and YENEEA. This CDR3 contains 13 residues. V lost 5 bases, J lost 6 bases, and 12 bases lay in between. The CDR3 region is CASSHEVADTQYF. Written as DNA, the CDR3 is TGTGCCAGCAGCCACGAGGTGGCGGATACGCAGTATTTT.

This clonotype has at least ten counts. The V call is TRBV10-3, the J call TRBJ2-7; 13 bases align to TRBD2. The germline CDR1 and CDR2 sequences are ENHRY and SYGVKD. V lost 2 bases to trimming and J lost 4 bases; unmatched junction nucleotides: 5. The CDR3 has 16 amino acids. CDR3 in DNA: TGTGCCATCAGTGAGCCAACTAGCGGGAGGGATTACGAGCAGTACTTC. Amino acids: CAISEPTSGRDYEQYF.

Comment on this clonotype: A read error may account for a junction end that differs from germline. The J gene is TRBJ2-1, the V gene TRBV7-2; TRBD1 aligns across 7 bases. CDR3 length equals 16 residues. Germline-derived CDR1 and CDR2 are SGHTA and FQGNSA. CDR3 region: CASRLDRESSYNEQFF. Here the CDR3 DNA reads TGTGCCAGCAGATTAGACAGGGAGAGCTCCTACAATGAGCAGTTCTTC.

The V and J genes are TRBV28 and TRBJ1-4; no reliable D call. The germline V and J ends were trimmed by 7 bases and 5 bases, with 11 bases remaining between them. CDR3 size: 13 residues. From germline, CDR1 is MDHEN and CDR2 SYDVKM. CDR3 sequence (DNA): TGTGCCAGCATCGGAGCGGGGAATGAAAAACTGTTTTTT. It encodes CASIGAGNEKLFF.

In its sample, this clonotype was seen many times. Here the CDR3 reads CASTSQGLSSYNSPLHF. The DNA of the CDR3 is TGTGCCAGTACTTCACAGGGATTAAGCTCCTATAATTCACCCCTCCACTTT. The genes are TRBV19 and TRBJ1-6, with D tentatively TRBD1 (6 bases). The CDR3 contains 17 residues. In germline, CDR1 is LNHDA, CDR2 SQIVND (reference sequence). Between the trimmed V and J ends, which lost 7 bases and 0 bases, there was a span of 16 bases.

This clonotype was picked up a small number of times. At one of its ends the junction is not consistent with the germline gene, which may arise from a read error. The chain combines TRBV15 with TRBJ1-6; no reliable D call. CDR1 is LNHNV, CDR2 YYDKDF, per germline (reference sequence). The CDR3 runs 15 residues. In DNA form, the CDR3 reads TGTGCCACCAGCAGAGATTGGCAGGTACCGTCACTCCTCCACTTT. Encoded protein: CATSRDWQVPSLLHF.

This clonotype was counted at least ten times. The V gene is TRBV5-1, the J gene TRBJ2-3, with D maybe TRBD1 (5 bases). CDR1 is SGHRS and CDR2 is YFSETQ in the germline V gene. The CDR3 has 15 residues. V was trimmed by 0 bases and J by 6 bases, leaving 14 bases between them. The CDR3: CASSLGQGDFDTQYF. CDR3 sequence (DNA): TGCGCCAGCAGCTTGGGTCAAGGGGATTTTGATACGCAGTATTTT.